The present T cell receptor (beta chain) was sequenced within a study of early T cells in non-severe SARS-CoV-2 infection. Study summary: Sequencing was performed on bulk RNA from unsorted whole blood, leaving chains unpaired.

A few counts support this clonotype. Its specificity is unknown. CDR3 size: 13 residues. The V end lost 0 bases, the J end lost 5 bases, and 8 bases lay between the germline ends. CDR1 and CDR2 (germline): LGHNT, FRNRAP. Unique molecular identifier tags were affixed to discrete cDNA molecules. In TCRdb, the 5' RACE reads were re-called with MiXCR into one record per CDR3 protein. Among roughly 29,000 distinct CDR3 sequences listed, around 6% were seen once. Study conclusions and caveats: Using VDJdb, the matching emphasized anti-spike CD8 responses while missing private and CD4 specificities.

The sequence came from an adult who was a healthcare worker with PCR-confirmed SARS-CoV-2 infection or an uninfected control (not recorded which). The sequenced sample was whole blood. The gene calls are TRBV12-5 and TRBJ2-7; D could derive from TRBD1 or TRBD2 (5 bases each). The CDR3 nucleotides read TGTGCTAGTGGTTTGGTAACGGGGCACGAGCAGTACTTC. This sequence encodes CASGLVTGHEQYF.